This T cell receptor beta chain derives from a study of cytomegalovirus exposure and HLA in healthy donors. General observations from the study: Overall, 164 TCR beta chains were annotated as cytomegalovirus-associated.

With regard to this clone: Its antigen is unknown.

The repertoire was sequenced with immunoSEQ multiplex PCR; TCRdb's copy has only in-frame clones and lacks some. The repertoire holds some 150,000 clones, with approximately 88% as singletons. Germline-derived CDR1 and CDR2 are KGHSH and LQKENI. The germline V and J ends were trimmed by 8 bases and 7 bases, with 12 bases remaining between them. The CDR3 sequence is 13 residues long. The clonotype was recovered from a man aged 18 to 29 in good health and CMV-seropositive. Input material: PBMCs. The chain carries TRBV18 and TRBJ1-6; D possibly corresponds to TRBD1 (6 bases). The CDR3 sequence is CASLGQLNSPLHF. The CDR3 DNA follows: TGTGCCAGCCTTGGACAGCTGAATTCACCCCTCCACTTT.